Here is one TCR beta chain with its context. Its specificity is not known. Per the germline V gene, CDR1 is SQVTM and CDR2 is ANQGSEA. The CDR3 length is 12 residues. Losses at the gene ends were 7 bases for V and 8 bases for J; bases not matched to a gene: 6. The data were taken from a study of long-term antiretroviral therapy in people with HIV. Overall study findings and caveats: No data on ART adherence, viral resistance or therapy changes. Controls exceeded HIV repertoires in CDR3 length range.

The libraries were made with immunoSEQ v3.0 at survey level. The table came from immunoSEQ multiplex PCR; TCRdb's copy has only in-frame clones and leaves some out. The sample has tens of thousands of clones, approximately 80% seen once. Here the sequenced sample was unsorted PBMCs, taken 0.3 years after starting antiretroviral therapy. The receptor's source is a man aged 40-55 years with HIV. The chain couples TRBV29-1 to TRBJ2-1; 9 nucleotides align to TRBD1. This chain's CDR3 is CSGYRGLDEQFF. In DNA form, the CDR3 reads TGCAGCGGGTACAGGGGGCTGGATGAGCAGTTCTTC.